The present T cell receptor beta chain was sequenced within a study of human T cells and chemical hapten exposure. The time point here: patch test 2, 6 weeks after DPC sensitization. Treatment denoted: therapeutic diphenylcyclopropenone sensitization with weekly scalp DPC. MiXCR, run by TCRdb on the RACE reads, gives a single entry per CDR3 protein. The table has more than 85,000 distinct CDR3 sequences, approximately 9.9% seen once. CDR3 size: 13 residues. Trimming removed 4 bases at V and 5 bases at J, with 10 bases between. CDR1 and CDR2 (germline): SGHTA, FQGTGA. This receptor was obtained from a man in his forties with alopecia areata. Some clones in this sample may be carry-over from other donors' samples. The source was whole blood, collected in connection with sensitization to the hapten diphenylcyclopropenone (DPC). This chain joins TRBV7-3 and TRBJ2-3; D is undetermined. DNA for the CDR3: TGTGCCAGCAGCTCCAACCACAGAGATACGCAGTATTTT. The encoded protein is CASSSNHRDTQYF.